This note documents a single TCR beta chain sequence. Its antigen is unknown. Unique-molecular-identifier-tagged TCR beta cDNA libraries were used. TCRdb re-analysed the PCR reads in MiXCR, keeping a single row per CDR3 protein. Among 800,000 to 950,000 distinct CDR3 sequences listed, under 70% were seen once. The CDR3 is 13 residues long. Germline V gives CDR1 ENHRY, CDR2 SYGVKD. The V end was cut by 10 bases, the J end by 8 bases, with 19 bases between. The data derive from a study of post-analysis software for immune sequencing data. Study-wide results and caveats: Strong co-clustering by F measure was seen for same-batch samples. Among a handful of TRBV segments more frequent in patients than controls were TRBV5-6, TRBV5-1 and TRBV20-1.

This TCR was sampled from a girl aged 5-17 years with multiple sclerosis. The rearrangement joins TRBV10-3 to TRBJ2-3; possibly TRBD2 for D (5 bases). Material for sequencing was blood. CDR3: CATTGAGGGTQYF. CDR3 in DNA: TGTGCCACCACCGGTGCGGGCGGAGGTACGCAGTATTTT.